This T cell receptor (beta chain) was sequenced during a study of response to subunit inactivated influenza vaccine (dated by TCRdb to 2016 to 2018). Context from the whole study: To follow how T cells responded to a trivalent subunit inactivated influenza vaccine, the researchers relied on deep quantitative profiling of the T cell receptor repertoire.

The library was made by RT-PCR. The sequencer was an Illumina HiSeq 2500. The public reads were quality trimmed at Q25 with fastp and then assembled into clones with MiXCR by TCRdb, keeping productive beta chains. Identical CDR3 proteins give one entry, which carries the most common genes and DNA. This sample is represented by about 570,000 distinct CDR3 sequences; 11% of them were singletons. In total, the top ten clones hold roughly 9.6% of the sample. V is clipped by 6 bases and J by 0 bases, and the sequence between their germline boundaries is 10 bases long. For CDR1 and CDR2, the germline V gene lists SGHRS and YFSETQ. The cysteine opens and the phenylalanine closes a CDR3 of 15 amino acids. Of all the DNA, just the CDR3 is kept, 45 bases in frame from base 1. The paper as a whole reports these results and caveats: It was suggested by the authors that each seasonal influenza vaccination may recruit only a limited number of new T cells.

A few counts support this clonotype. The target of this receptor is not known. Base-call qualities are not available, and no considerably larger clone is one nucleotide away. These sequences were also reported in another study, on T cells expressing NK-cell markers. The second study reports: TCR beta cDNA libraries were prepared using 5'RACE template switching, which introduced a universal primer site and unique molecular identifiers. In sorted CD3+CD56+NKG2C+, CD3+CD56+NKG2C- and CD3+CD56-NKG2C+ T-cell subsets from several donors, TCR beta-chain repertoires were profiled. Seven of the eight sequenced donors were HCMV-seropositive and one was HCMV-seronegative. In several experiments an anti-gammadeltaTCR antibody was added to restrict sorting to alphabetaTCR-expressing T cells. In 6 or 7 donors, the dominant CD3+CD56+NKG2C+ clonotypes ranked among the top 10 CD8+ clonotypes, making up roughly 1.0-8% of CD8+ T cells. Those dominant clonotypes were again the most abundant among CD3+CD56-NKG2C+ cells in a few donors, at about 25-60.1%. It remained unclear whether the expanded NKG2C-expressing T cell clones were specific for HCMV antigens. Randomly selected healthy volunteers, three men and five women, were used as the eight sequenced donors. To determine HCMV serostatus, a commercial ELISA kit was used to detect HCMV-specific IgG in serum. Peripheral blood mononuclear cells were isolated from blood by Ficoll density gradient centrifugation. For over five donors, bulk peripheral blood T-cell repertoires were additionally sequenced from unsorted PBMC. cDNA synthesis was primed from the TCR beta constant segment and was followed by two successive PCR amplification steps. Sequencing of the libraries produced 2 x 150 bp reads on Illumina HiSeq 2000/2500, MiSeq or NextSeq. MIGEC was used to demultiplex reads and group reads by UMI, and MiTCR was used to assemble and quantify clonotypes. To exclude erroneous sequences, only TCR cDNA sequences supported by at least two reads were retained. The tcR package was used for downstream repertoire analysis, and clonotypes were matched across fractions by CDR3 nucleotide sequence plus V segment. Antigen specificity was annotated against VDJdb with VDJmatch, allowing one amino acid substitution in CDR3.

This receptor chain uses TRBV5-1 and TRBJ2-6; the D segment cannot be called with confidence. The sequence derives from a man in his fifties who received an inactivated influenza vaccine. Donor details come from another sample of the same person, matched by shared clones. Sample: PBMCs from blood, taken on the day of vaccination. The DNA sequence follows: TGCGCCAGCACAGGAGCGAACTCTGGGGCCAACGTCCTGACTTTC. Its product reads: CASTGANSGANVLTF.